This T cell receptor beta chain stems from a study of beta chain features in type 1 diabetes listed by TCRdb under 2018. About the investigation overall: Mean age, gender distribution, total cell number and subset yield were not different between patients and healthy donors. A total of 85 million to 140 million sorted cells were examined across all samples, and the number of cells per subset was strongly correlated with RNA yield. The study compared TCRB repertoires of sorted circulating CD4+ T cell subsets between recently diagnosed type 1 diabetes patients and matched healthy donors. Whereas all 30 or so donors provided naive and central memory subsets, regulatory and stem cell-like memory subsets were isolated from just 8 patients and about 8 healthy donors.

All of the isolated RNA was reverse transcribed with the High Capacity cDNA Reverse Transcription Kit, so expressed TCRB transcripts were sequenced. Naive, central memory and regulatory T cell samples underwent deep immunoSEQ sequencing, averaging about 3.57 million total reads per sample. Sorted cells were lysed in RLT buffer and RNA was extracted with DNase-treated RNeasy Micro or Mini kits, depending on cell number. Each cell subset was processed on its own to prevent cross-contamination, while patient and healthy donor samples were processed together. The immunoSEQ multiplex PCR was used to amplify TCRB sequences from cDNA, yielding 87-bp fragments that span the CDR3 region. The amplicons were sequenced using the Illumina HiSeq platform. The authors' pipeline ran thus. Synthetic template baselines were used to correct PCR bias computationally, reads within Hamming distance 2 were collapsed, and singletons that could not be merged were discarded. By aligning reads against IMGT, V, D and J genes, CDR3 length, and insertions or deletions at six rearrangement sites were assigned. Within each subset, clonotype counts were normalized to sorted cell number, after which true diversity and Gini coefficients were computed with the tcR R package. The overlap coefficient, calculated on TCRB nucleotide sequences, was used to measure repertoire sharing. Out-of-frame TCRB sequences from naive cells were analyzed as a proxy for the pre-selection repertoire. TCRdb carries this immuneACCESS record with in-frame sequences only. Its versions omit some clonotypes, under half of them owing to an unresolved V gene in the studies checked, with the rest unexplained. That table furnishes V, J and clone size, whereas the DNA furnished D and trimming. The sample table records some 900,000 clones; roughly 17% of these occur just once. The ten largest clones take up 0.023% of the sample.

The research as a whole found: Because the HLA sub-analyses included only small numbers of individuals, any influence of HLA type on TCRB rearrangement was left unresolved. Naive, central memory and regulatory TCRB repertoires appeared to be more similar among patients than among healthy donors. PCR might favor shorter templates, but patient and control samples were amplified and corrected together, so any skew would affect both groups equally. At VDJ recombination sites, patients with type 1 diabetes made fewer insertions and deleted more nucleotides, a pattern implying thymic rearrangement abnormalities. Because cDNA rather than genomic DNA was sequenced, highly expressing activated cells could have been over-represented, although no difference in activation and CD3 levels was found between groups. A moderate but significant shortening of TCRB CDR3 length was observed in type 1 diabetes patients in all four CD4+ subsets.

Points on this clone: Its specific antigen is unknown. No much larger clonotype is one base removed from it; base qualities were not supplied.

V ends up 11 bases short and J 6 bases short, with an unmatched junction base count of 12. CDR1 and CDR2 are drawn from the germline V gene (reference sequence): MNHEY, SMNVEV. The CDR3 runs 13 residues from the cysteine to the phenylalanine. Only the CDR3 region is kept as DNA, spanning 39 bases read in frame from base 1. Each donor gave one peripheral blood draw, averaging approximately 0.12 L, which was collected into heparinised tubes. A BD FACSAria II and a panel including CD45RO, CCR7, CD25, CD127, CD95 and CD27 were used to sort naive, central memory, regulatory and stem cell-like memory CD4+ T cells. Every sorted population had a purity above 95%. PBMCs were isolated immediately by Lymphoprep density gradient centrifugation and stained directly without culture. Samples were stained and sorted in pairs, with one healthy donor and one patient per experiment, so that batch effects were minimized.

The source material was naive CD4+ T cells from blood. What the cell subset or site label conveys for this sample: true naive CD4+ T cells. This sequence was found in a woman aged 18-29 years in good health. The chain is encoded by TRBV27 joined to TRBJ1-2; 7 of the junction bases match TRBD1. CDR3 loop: CAVKDRSLNGYTF. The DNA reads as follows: TGTGCCGTAAAGGACAGGTCCCTCAATGGCTACACCTTC.